This T cell receptor beta chain was profiled in a study of blood T cell repertoires in COVID-19. TCRdb keeps only in-frame clones here, not all; method: immunoSEQ multiplex PCR. The sample includes roughly 140,000 clones, 85% to 90% of them seen just once. V dropped 1 base and J dropped 5; count of bases not matched to a gene: 4. There are 15 residues in the CDR3. Germline CDR1 reads SGHDN; CDR2 reads FVKESK. This clone has just one count. The material sequenced was peripheral blood. The TCR sequence derives from a woman in her 40s with acute or convalescent COVID-19. V and J are TRBV14 and TRBJ2-7, with 11 nucleotides matching TRBD2. CDR3 residues: CASSQGLAGSDEQYF. CDR3 bases: TGTGCCAGCAGCCAAGGACTAGCGGGGTCGGACGAGCAGTACTTC.